Listed here are 18 T cell receptor beta chains from one sample, sequenced in a study of cytomegalovirus exposure and HLA in healthy donors. PCR primers comprised 60 Vbeta and 13 Jbeta primers. The method was immunoSEQ multiplex PCR; TCRdb's version includes in-frame clones alone and lacks a portion of them. The sample records 150,000 or so clones, approximately 88% being singletons. The specimen sequenced was PBMCs. These receptors came from a man between 25 and 39 years old in good health and CMV-seronegative.

This clone was recorded only once. V gene TRBV14 combines with J gene TRBJ1-1, with no clear D. The length of the CDR3 is 14 residues. CDR1 and CDR2 (germline): SGHDN, FVKESK. Trimming cost V 2 bases and J 1 base, with 8 bases left between them. The CDR3 DNA reads as TGTGCCAGCAGCCAAAGCCGGAGGAACACTGAAGCTTTCTTT. This sequence encodes CASSQSRRNTEAFF.

This chain joins TRBV11-2 and TRBJ2-5; TRBD1 aligns across 7 bases. Germline CDR1 and CDR2: SGHAT and FQNNGV. Trimming at V came to 6 bases and at J to 4 bases, leaving 5 bases not matched to a gene. The CDR3 is 13 residues long. CDR3 residues: CASRLQGRETQYF. CDR3 bases: TGTGCCAGCAGATTACAGGGGAGAGAGACCCAGTACTTC. Full variable domain (rest looked up from reference TRBV11-2 and TRBJ2-5): EAGVAQSPRYKIIEKRQSVAFWCNPISGHATLYWYQQILGQGPKLLIQFQNNGVVDDSQLPKDRFSAERLKGVDSTLKIQPAKLEDSAVYLCASRLQGRETQYFGPGTRLLVL.

The V gene is TRBV4-2, the J gene TRBJ1-4, with D maybe TRBD1 (5 bases). The CDR3 sequence is 16 residues long. Germline V lookup: CDR1 LGHNA, CDR2 YNFKEQ. Trimming left V 1 base short and J 6 bases short, with 15 bases between. The CDR3 is CASSQGGGTGDEKLFF. The DNA of the CDR3 is TGTGCCAGCAGCCAAGGGGGCGGCACGGGAGATGAAAAACTGTTTTTT.

A few counts support this clone. The chain recombines TRBV9 with TRBJ2-5; TRBD2 agrees at 10 bases. The CDR3 is 17 amino acids. V lost 0 bases to trimming and J lost 1 base; unmatched junction nucleotides: 6. The V gene's germline CDR1 is SGDLS and CDR2 YYNGEE. CDR3: CASSVGGSGGSQETQYF. CDR3 nucleotides: TGTGCCAGCAGCGTAGGTGGTAGCGGGGGGTCCCAAGAGACCCAGTACTTC.

The chain is built from TRBV15 and TRBJ2-3; the match to TRBD1 covers 7 bases. The CDR3 consists of 16 residues. CDR1 is LNHNV, CDR2 YYDKDF, per germline (reference sequence). The V segment lost 6 bases and the J segment 1 base; nucleotides outside the gene matches: 10. The CDR3 is CATRTGNGRGTDTQYF. DNA of the CDR3: TGTGCCACCAGGACAGGGAATGGACGAGGCACAGATACGCAGTATTTT.

V and J are TRBV18 and TRBJ2-5; a possible D gene is TRBD1 (6 bases). TRBJ2-7 explains the end of the DNA better; the J call may be wrong. From germline, CDR1 is KGHSH and CDR2 LQKENI. The CDR3 is 13 amino acids. CDR3 sequence (DNA): TGTGCCAGCTCACCGGACAGTGCCTACGAGCAGTACTTC. Its protein is CASSPDSAYEQYF.

This clone was seen more than once but under ten times. J is TRBJ1-4 and V is TRBV6-5, with 10 positions matching TRBD1. Germline CDR1 and CDR2: MNHEY and SVGAGI. Trimming took 4 bases from V and 6 from J; bases not matched to a gene: 2. This CDR3 spans 14 amino acids. In DNA form, the CDR3 reads TGTGCCAGCAGTTGGACAGGGGGGGATGAAAAACTGTTTTTT. Translated: CASSWTGGDEKLFF.

This clone was recorded a few times. V is TRBV5-1 and J is TRBJ1-6; the D gene is possibly TRBD1 (6 bases). The V end was cut by 0 bases, the J end by 7 bases, with 11 bases between. CDR1 is SGHRS, CDR2 YFSETQ, per germline. This CDR3 is built from 15 residues. CDR3 bases: TGCGCCAGCAGCTTGGCATTGGACAGCAATTCACCCCTCCACTTT. Encoded protein: CASSLALDSNSPLHF.

This clone came up once. J is TRBJ2-3 and V is TRBV7-3; TRBD2 matches at 9 bases. Germline lookup yields CDR1 SGHTA and CDR2 FQGTGA. The CDR3 length is 16 residues. V gave up 3 bases and J gave up 2 bases; unmatched junction bases: 6. The CDR3 DNA reads TGTGCCAGCAGCTTTCTAGCGGGACCCACCACAGATACGCAGTATTTT. Its protein product is CASSFLAGPTTDTQYF.

This clone has a single count. V is TRBV4-1 and J is TRBJ1-1, with D unclear. The CDR3 runs to 15 residues. V dropped 0 bases and J dropped 6 bases, with 14 bases sitting between them. Germline V gene data show CDR1 as MGHRA and CDR2 as YSYEKL. In nucleotides, the CDR3 is TGCGCCAGCAGCCAAGATCGTGCCGGACTATCTGAAGCTTTCTTT. Amino acid sequence: CASSQDRAGLSEAFF.

The chain links TRBV5-1 to TRBJ2-5; possibly TRBD1 for D (6 bases). Germline-derived CDR1 and CDR2 are SGHRS and YFSETQ. The ends were cut back, 4 bases at V and 4 bases at J, with 11 bases in the middle. This CDR3 region has 13 residues. The CDR3 protein is CASSLLGGETQYF. DNA of the CDR3: TGCGCCAGCAGCCTGTTAGGGGGAGAGACCCAGTACTTC.

The rearrangement links TRBV6-6 to TRBJ1-5; maybe TRBD1 (5 bases). The CDR3 spans 15 residues. Germline values: CDR1 MNHNY, CDR2 SVGAGI (reference sequence). V lost 2 bases, J lost 1 base, and 9 bases lay in between. CDR3 amino acids: CASSYAGLSNQPQHF. CDR3 in DNA: TGTGCCAGCAGTTACGCAGGGCTGAGCAATCAGCCCCAGCATTTT.

V is TRBV5-1 and J is TRBJ1-1, with 8 bases lining up with TRBD1. The CDR3 is 16 amino acids. V shed 0 bases and J 5 bases; nucleotides not matched to a gene: 9. Germline V lookup: CDR1 SGHRS, CDR2 YFSETQ. This CDR3 reads CASSLGQGARTTEAFF. CDR3 DNA: TGCGCCAGCAGCTTGGGGCAGGGGGCACGGACGACTGAAGCTTTCTTT. Together with reference TRBV5-1 and TRBJ1-1, the CDR3 gives the full variable domain: KAGVTQTPRYLIKTRGQQVTLSCSPISGHRSVSWYQQTPGQGLQFLFEYFSETQRNKGNFPGRFSGRQFSNSRSEMNVSTLELGDSALYLCASSLGQGARTTEAFFGQGTRLTVV.

The chain employs TRBV30 and TRBJ2-5, with TRBD2 as a possible D gene (6 bases). CDR1 is GTSNPN and CDR2 is SVGIG in the germline V gene (reference sequence). V shed 1 base and J shed 9 bases, with 9 bases lying between them. This CDR3 comprises 11 residues. The CDR3 DNA is TGTGCCTGGAGTGGGCGGGGTCCCCAGTACTTC. The encoded protein is CAWSGRGPQYF. The full variable domain, with the rest looked up from reference TRBV30 and TRBJ2-5, is SQTIHQWPATLVQPVGSPLSLECTVEGTSNPNLYWYRQAAGRGLQLLFYSVGIGQISSEVPQNLSASRPQDRQFILSSKKLLLSDSGFYLCAWSGRGPQYFGPGTRLLVL.

The rearrangement links TRBV29-1 to TRBJ2-3; D gene uncertain. This CDR3 is built from 16 residues. Looked up from germline, CDR1 is SQVTM and CDR2 is ANQGSEA. Deletions cut 0 bases from V and 0 bases from J, with 13 bases between. The chain's CDR3 is CSVEDPAGRSTDTQYF. In DNA, the CDR3 is TGCAGCGTTGAAGATCCGGCAGGTAGAAGCACAGATACGCAGTATTTT.

V is TRBV14 and J is TRBJ2-3, with 12 positions matching TRBD2. J was trimmed by 1 base and V by 0 bases; bases with no gene match: 2. The CDR3 consists of 17 residues. The germline V gene encodes CDR1 SGHDN and CDR2 FVKESK. The CDR3 protein is CASSQDRLAGGTDTQYF. Here the CDR3 DNA reads TGTGCCAGCAGCCAAGATCGACTAGCGGGGGGCACAGATACGCAGTATTTT.

The chain employs TRBV10-2 and TRBJ2-1; 10 bases are shared with TRBD2. This CDR3 spans 17 amino acids. Germline trimming cut 2 bases from V and 4 bases from J; bases unmatched to any gene: 8. Germline loops: CDR1 WSHSY, CDR2 SAAADI. The CDR3 sequence is CASSETGTSVYYNEQFF. CDR3 in DNA: TGCGCCAGCAGTGAGACTGGGACTAGCGTGTATTACAATGAGCAGTTCTTC.

CDR3 nucleotide sequence: TGTGCCAGCAGCCTAGTGACCGGGGGGGAGGACACTGAAGCTTTCTTT. Its protein product is CASSLVTGGEDTEAFF. The chain links TRBV7-2 to TRBJ1-1; tentative D call: TRBD1 (5 bases). The germline V and J ends were trimmed by 5 bases and 3 bases, with 19 bases remaining between them. The CDR3 runs to 16 residues. Germline CDR1 is SGHTA and CDR2 is FQGNSA.